This is a list of T cell receptor beta chains from one sample in a study of cytomegalovirus exposure and HLA in healthy donors. The method was immunoSEQ multiplex PCR; TCRdb's version includes in-frame clones alone and lacks a portion of them. The sample carries fewer than 250,000 clones, about nine tenths recorded once. The source material was PBMCs. The receptors stem from a man between 25 and 39 years old in good health and CMV-seronegative. The CDR3 runs from the conserved cysteine through the conserved F or W. Each record gives: clone size, J gene, D gene, V gene, CDR3 protein, CDR3 DNA. The D gene is left open where the match is weak. For some rows the clone size is stated as once, few or many, or as a class when expanded; others skip it.

clone_size: .
j_call: TRBJ2-1
d_call: TRBD2
v_call: TRBV4-1
cdr3_aa: CASSQVGLAGGPNVHEQFF
cdr3_nt: TGCGCCAGCAGCCAAGTTGGACTAGCGGGAGGGCCTAATGTTCATGAGCAGTTCTTC

clone_size: few
j_call: TRBJ2-7
d_call: .
v_call: TRBV28
cdr3_aa: CASSPRLTDEQYF
cdr3_nt: TGTGCCAGCAGTCCGCGACTGACGGACGAGCAGTACTTC

clone_size: .
j_call: TRBJ1-2
d_call: TRBD1
v_call: TRBV6-5
cdr3_aa: CASSYPTGNGYTF
cdr3_nt: TGTGCCAGCAGTTACCCGACAGGGAATGGCTACACCTTC

clone_size: once
j_call: TRBJ1-2
d_call: TRBD1
v_call: TRBV28
cdr3_aa: CASSRQGGDGYTF
cdr3_nt: TGTGCCAGCAGTAGACAGGGTGGGGATGGCTACACCTTC

clone_size: .
j_call: TRBJ2-1
d_call: TRBD1
v_call: TRBV5-4
cdr3_aa: CASSRPQGAHEQFF
cdr3_nt: TGTGCCAGCAGCCGTCCCCAGGGGGCACATGAGCAGTTCTTC

clone_size: .
j_call: TRBJ2-2
d_call: TRBD2
v_call: TRBV30
cdr3_aa: CAWGLGNTGELFF
cdr3_nt: TGTGCCTGGGGACTAGGGAACACCGGGGAGCTGTTTTTT

clone_size: .
j_call: TRBJ2-5
d_call: .
v_call: TRBV30
cdr3_aa: CAWSMADQETQYF
cdr3_nt: TGTGCCTGGAGTATGGCGGATCAAGAGACCCAGTACTTC

clone_size: .
j_call: TRBJ1-4
d_call: .
v_call: TRBV6-6
cdr3_aa: CASSKIREVRLEKLFF
cdr3_nt: TGTGCCAGCAGTAAAATAAGGGAGGTTCGGCTTGAAAAACTGTTTTTT

clone_size: .
j_call: TRBJ2-7
d_call: .
v_call: TRBV20-1
cdr3_aa: CSANGVEQYF
cdr3_nt: TGCAGTGCTAACGGGGTCGAGCAGTACTTC

clone_size: .
j_call: TRBJ1-2
d_call: TRBD1
v_call: TRBV2
cdr3_aa: CASSERQGYYGYTF
cdr3_nt: TGTGCCAGCAGTGAAAGACAGGGCTACTATGGCTACACCTTC

clone_size: few
j_call: TRBJ1-1
d_call: .
v_call: TRBV10-1
cdr3_aa: CASSGVQGVTEAFF
cdr3_nt: TGCGCCAGCAGCGGAGTTCAAGGGGTAACTGAAGCTTTCTTT

clone_size: .
j_call: TRBJ2-1
d_call: TRBD2
v_call: TRBV30
cdr3_aa: CAWSTGTSGISSYNEQFF
cdr3_nt: TGTGCCTGGAGTACCGGGACTAGCGGTATAAGCTCCTACAATGAGCAGTTCTTC

clone_size: .
j_call: TRBJ2-2
d_call: TRBD2
v_call: TRBV7-2
cdr3_aa: CASSRMREAFSTGELFF
cdr3_nt: TGTGCCAGCAGCAGGATGCGGGAGGCGTTTAGCACCGGGGAGCTGTTTTTT

clone_size: few
j_call: TRBJ1-1
d_call: .
v_call: TRBV2
cdr3_aa: CASSDPTTQNTEAFF
cdr3_nt: TGTGCCAGCAGTGACCCCACGACACAGAACACTGAAGCTTTCTTT

clone_size: .
j_call: TRBJ1-5
d_call: TRBD1
v_call: TRBV19
cdr3_aa: CASTRTGERNQPQHF
cdr3_nt: TGTGCCAGTACCCGGACAGGGGAGCGCAATCAGCCCCAGCATTTT

clone_size: .
j_call: TRBJ1-6
d_call: .
v_call: TRBV6-5
cdr3_aa: CASSYSGSSYNSPLHF
cdr3_nt: TGTGCCAGCAGTTACTCAGGGAGCTCCTATAATTCACCCCTCCACTTT

clone_size: .
j_call: TRBJ2-7
d_call: .
v_call: TRBV27
cdr3_aa: CASSLSTGESSYEQYF
cdr3_nt: TGTGCCAGCAGTTTATCGACGGGTGAGAGCTCCTACGAGCAGTACTTC

clone_size: .
j_call: TRBJ2-7
d_call: TRBD2
v_call: TRBV6-5
cdr3_aa: CASRYMLAGESYEQYF
cdr3_nt: TGTGCCAGCAGATACATGCTAGCGGGAGAATCCTACGAGCAGTACTTC

clone_size: .
j_call: TRBJ1-1
d_call: .
v_call: TRBV27
cdr3_aa: CASSPNTGNSEAFF
cdr3_nt: TGTGCCAGCAGTCCAAACACAGGGAATAGTGAAGCTTTCTTT

clone_size: .
j_call: TRBJ2-1
d_call: TRBD2
v_call: TRBV5-4
cdr3_aa: CASSVTSGRHEQFF
cdr3_nt: TGTGCCAGCAGCGTTACTAGCGGGAGGCATGAGCAGTTCTTC

clone_size: .
j_call: TRBJ2-7
d_call: TRBD2
v_call: TRBV5-1
cdr3_aa: CASSPGTSGRGYEQYF
cdr3_nt: TGCGCCAGCAGCCCCGGGACTAGCGGGAGAGGATACGAGCAGTACTTC

clone_size: .
j_call: TRBJ2-7
d_call: .
v_call: TRBV28
cdr3_aa: CASMAFSGTYEQYF
cdr3_nt: TGTGCCAGCATGGCTTTTAGCGGAACATACGAGCAGTACTTC

clone_size: .
j_call: TRBJ1-6
d_call: TRBD1
v_call: TRBV5-1
cdr3_aa: CASSMTGSGSYNSPLHF
cdr3_nt: TGCGCCAGCAGCATGACAGGGTCCGGGTCCTATAATTCACCCCTCCACTTT

clone_size: .
j_call: TRBJ1-1
d_call: .
v_call: TRBV19
cdr3_aa: CASSKRQNTEAFF
cdr3_nt: TGTGCCAGTAGTAAGCGGCAAAACACTGAAGCTTTCTTT

clone_size: .
j_call: TRBJ2-5
d_call: .
v_call: TRBV5-1
cdr3_aa: CASSWDNEKETQYF
cdr3_nt: TGCGCCAGCAGCTGGGACAACGAAAAAGAGACCCAGTACTTC

clone_size: .
j_call: TRBJ2-1
d_call: .
v_call: TRBV18
cdr3_aa: CASSPMAIEQFF
cdr3_nt: TGTGCCAGCTCACCAATGGCCATCGAGCAGTTCTTC

clone_size: .
j_call: TRBJ1-2
d_call: .
v_call: TRBV9
cdr3_aa: CASSEGGLPLNYGYTF
cdr3_nt: TGTGCCAGCAGCGAGGGAGGCCTACCTCTTAACTATGGCTACACCTTC

clone_size: once
j_call: TRBJ2-1
d_call: .
v_call: TRBV7-9
cdr3_aa: CASSLVRGGPYNEQFF
cdr3_nt: TGTGCCAGCAGCTTAGTTCGTGGGGGCCCCTACAATGAGCAATTCTTC

clone_size: few
j_call: TRBJ1-2
d_call: .
v_call: TRBV5-1
cdr3_aa: CASSLGQLYGYTF
cdr3_nt: TGCGCCAGCAGCTTGGGACAGCTCTATGGCTACACCTTC

clone_size: .
j_call: TRBJ1-4
d_call: .
v_call: TRBV14
cdr3_aa: CASSQVGGGWNEKLFF
cdr3_nt: TGTGCCAGCAGCCAAGTCGGAGGAGGTTGGAATGAAAAACTGTTTTTT

clone_size: .
j_call: TRBJ1-1
d_call: .
v_call: TRBV18
cdr3_aa: CASSPSERRMNTEAFF
cdr3_nt: TGTGCCAGCTCACCATCGGAGAGGCGGATGAACACTGAAGCTTTCTTT

clone_size: .
j_call: TRBJ2-6
d_call: .
v_call: TRBV7-8
cdr3_aa: CASSLAHSGANVLTF
cdr3_nt: TGTGCCAGCAGCTTAGCTCACTCTGGGGCCAACGTCCTGACTTTC

clone_size: .
j_call: TRBJ2-5
d_call: TRBD2
v_call: TRBV10-3
cdr3_aa: CAIGTIKETQYF
cdr3_nt: TGTGCCATCGGGACTATAAAAGAGACCCAGTACTTC

clone_size: .
j_call: TRBJ1-4
d_call: .
v_call: TRBV7-2
cdr3_aa: CASTPQGPNEKLFF
cdr3_nt: TGTGCCAGCACCCCACAGGGACCTAATGAAAAACTGTTTTTT

clone_size: .
j_call: TRBJ2-5
d_call: TRBD1
v_call: TRBV4-1
cdr3_aa: CASSQEYRGETQYF
cdr3_nt: TGCGCCAGCAGCCAAGAATACAGGGGAGAGACCCAGTACTTC

clone_size: .
j_call: TRBJ2-1
d_call: .
v_call: TRBV11-3
cdr3_aa: CASSQGGSYNEQFF
cdr3_nt: TGTGCCAGCAGCCAAGGGGGCTCCTACAATGAGCAGTTCTTC

clone_size: .
j_call: TRBJ2-1
d_call: .
v_call: TRBV12-2
cdr3_aa: CASRLIRDREYNEQFF
cdr3_nt: TGTGCAAGTCGCTTAATCCGGGACAGGGAGTACAATGAGCAGTTCTTC

clone_size: .
j_call: TRBJ1-1
d_call: .
v_call: TRBV19
cdr3_aa: CASSGLTEAFF
cdr3_nt: TGTGCCAGTAGTGGACTTACTGAAGCTTTCTTT

clone_size: .
j_call: TRBJ1-6
d_call: TRBD1
v_call: TRBV11-2
cdr3_aa: CASSSRGSSYNSPLHF
cdr3_nt: TGTGCCAGCAGCTCCAGGGGGTCCTCCTATAATTCACCCCTCCACTTT

clone_size: once
j_call: TRBJ1-5
d_call: .
v_call: TRBV27
cdr3_aa: CASSLGGGLNQPQHF
cdr3_nt: TGTGCCAGCAGTTTAGGGGGCGGACTCAATCAGCCCCAGCATTTT